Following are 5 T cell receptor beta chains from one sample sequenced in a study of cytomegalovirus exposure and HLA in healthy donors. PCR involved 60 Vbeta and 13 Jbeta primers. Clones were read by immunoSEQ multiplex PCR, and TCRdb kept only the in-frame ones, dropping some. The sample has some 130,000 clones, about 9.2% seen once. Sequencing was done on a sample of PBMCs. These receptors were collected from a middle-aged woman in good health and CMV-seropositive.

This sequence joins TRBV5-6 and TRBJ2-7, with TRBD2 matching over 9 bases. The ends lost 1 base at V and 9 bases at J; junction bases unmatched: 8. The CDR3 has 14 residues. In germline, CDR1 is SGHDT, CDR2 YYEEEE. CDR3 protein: CASSLSVAGAVQYF. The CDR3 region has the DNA TGTGCCAGCAGCTTGTCGGTAGCGGGGGCAGTGCAGTACTTC.

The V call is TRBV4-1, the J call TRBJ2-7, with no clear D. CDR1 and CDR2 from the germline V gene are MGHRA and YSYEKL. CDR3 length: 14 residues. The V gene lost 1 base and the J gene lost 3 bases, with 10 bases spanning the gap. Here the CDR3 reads CASSQGSSFYEQYF. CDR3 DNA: TGCGCCAGCAGCCAAGGGAGTTCTTTCTACGAGCAGTACTTC.

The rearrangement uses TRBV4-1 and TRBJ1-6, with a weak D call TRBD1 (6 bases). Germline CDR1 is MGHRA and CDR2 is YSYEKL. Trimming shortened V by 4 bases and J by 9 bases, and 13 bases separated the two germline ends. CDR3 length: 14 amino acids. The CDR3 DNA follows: TGCGCCAGCAGCCCGGACAGAAGGGCTTCACCCCTCCACTTT. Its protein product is CASSPDRRASPLHF.

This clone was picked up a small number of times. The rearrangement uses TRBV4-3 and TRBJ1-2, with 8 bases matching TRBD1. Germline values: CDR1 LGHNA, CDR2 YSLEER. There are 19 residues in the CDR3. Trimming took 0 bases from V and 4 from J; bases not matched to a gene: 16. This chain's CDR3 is CASSQENGQGAPTAYGYTF. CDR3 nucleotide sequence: TGCGCCAGCAGCCAAGAGAATGGGCAGGGGGCACCCACCGCCTATGGCTACACCTTC.

The CDR3: CASSHLLPSTDTQYF. The DNA of the CDR3 is TGTGCCAGCAGTCACCTATTGCCTAGCACAGATACGCAGTATTTT. The V gene is TRBV6-6, the J gene TRBJ2-3, with D unresolved. The CDR3 has 15 amino acids. In germline, CDR1 is MNHNY, CDR2 SVGAGI (reference sequence). Trimming stripped 5 bases from V and 0 bases from J, with 12 bases between.